The 30 T cell receptor beta chains below all came from one sample that was sequenced in a study of T cells after yellow fever vaccination. TCRdb fed the 5' RACE reads into MiXCR, producing one record per CDR3 protein. In the table there are roughly 170,000 distinct CDR3 sequences, 5.5% to 7.5% of which are singletons. Here the sequenced sample was CD4+ T cells sorted from PBMCs, taken on the day of the first yellow fever vaccination. The receptors shown here come from a young man who received the YFV17D yellow fever vaccine.

This chain joins TRBV2 and TRBJ2-2, with D perhaps TRBD1 or TRBD2 (5 bases each). CDR1 is SNHLY, CDR2 FYNNEI, per germline. CDR3 size: 16 residues. Trimming removed 7 bases from V and 1 base from J, with 16 bases in between. CDR3 coding DNA: TGTGCCAGCACCGCCCTATTGGGGGTGAACACCGGGGAGCTGTTTTTT. This sequence encodes CASTALLGVNTGELFF.

This clonotype appeared many times. The J gene is TRBJ2-5, the V gene TRBV18; D call uncertain. The CDR3 is 13 amino acids. V was cut by 5 bases and J by 1 base, with 8 bases left in between. In germline, CDR1 is KGHSH, CDR2 LQKENI. For the CDR3, the DNA is TGTGCCAGCTCAATTCTAGGCCAAGAGACCCAGTACTTC. Protein sequence: CASSILGQETQYF.

This clonotype was counted a few times. The V gene is TRBV10-3, the J gene TRBJ1-1, with TRBD1 as a possible D gene (5 bases). Germline lookup yields CDR1 ENHRY and CDR2 SYGVKD. Trimming took off 5 bases at V and 2 bases at J, with 9 bases between the two ends. The CDR3 loop spans 13 amino acids. CDR3 bases: TGTGCCATCAGTTCGAGGGGCAACACTGAAGCTTTCTTT. Translation: CAISSRGNTEAFF.

This clonotype has ten or more counts. V and J are TRBV7-2 and TRBJ2-5, with D possibly TRBD2 on 7 matching bases. Germline V gene lookup returns CDR1 SGHTA and CDR2 FQGNSA. V dropped 2 bases and J dropped 4 bases, with 17 bases sitting between them. This CDR3 region has 16 residues. CDR3 DNA: TGTGCCAGCAGCTTAAATGGGGGGGCCTCCGCAGAGACCCAGTACTTC. This sequence encodes CASSLNGGASAETQYF. Complete variable domain (other parts from reference TRBV7-2 and TRBJ2-5): GAGVSQSPSNKVTEKGKDVELRCDPISGHTALYWYRQSLGQGLEFLIYFQGNSAPDKSGLPSDRFSAERTGGSVSTLTIQRTQQEDSAVYLCASSLNGGASAETQYFGPGTRLLVL.

This clonotype was seen a handful of times. The CDR3 sequence: CASSTKKGQFISGNTIYF. The CDR3 DNA reads TGTGCCAGCAGCACCAAGAAAGGACAGTTTATCTCTGGAAACACCATATATTTT. V gene TRBV11-2 combines with J gene TRBJ1-3; possibly TRBD1 for D (6 bases). Trimming took 5 bases from V and 0 from J, leaving 20 bases between them. The CDR3 is 18 residues long. Germline assignment: CDR1 SGHAT and CDR2 FQNNGV.

There are many counts of this clonotype. The chain carries TRBV20-1 and TRBJ2-3; no clear D. Trimming stripped 6 bases from V and 0 bases from J, with 16 bases between. The CDR3 loop spans 15 amino acids. CDR1 is DFQATT and CDR2 is SNEGSKA in the germline V gene (reference sequence). The CDR3 reads CSAPQAGPSTDTQYF. In DNA, the CDR3 is TGCAGTGCGCCCCAAGCCGGCCCTAGCACAGATACGCAGTATTTT.

This clonotype was counted a few times. In DNA, the CDR3 is TGTGCCAGCAGTTTAGGCGAAGGGGATAATTCACCCCTCCACTTT. Its translation: CASSLGEGDNSPLHF. This chain uses TRBV12-3 or TRBV12-4 with TRBJ1-6; a possible D gene is TRBD1 (5 bases). V was trimmed by 1 base and J by 5 bases, leaving 9 bases between them. The CDR3 extends over 15 amino acids.

The chain joins TRBV20-1 to TRBJ2-7; TRBD1 agrees at 10 bases. This CDR3 comprises 17 residues. The germline gives CDR1 DFQATT, CDR2 SNEGSKA (reference sequence). V lost 2 bases, J lost 7 bases, and 17 bases stayed unmatched. The CDR3 protein is CSARTNWRGQGSSEQYF. The CDR3 DNA reads TGCAGTGCTAGAACAAATTGGAGGGGACAGGGGAGCTCGGAGCAGTACTTC.

The rearrangement uses TRBV7-2 and TRBJ1-5, with D tentatively TRBD1 (6 bases). V lost 2 bases to trimming and J lost 5 bases, with 13 bases between them. CDR1 and CDR2 from the germline V gene are SGHTA and FQGNSA. The CDR3 is 15 amino acids. CDR3 sequence reads: CASSLRSDSYQPQHF. CDR3 DNA: TGTGCCAGCAGCTTAAGGTCGGACAGTTATCAGCCCCAGCATTTT.

This clonotype was found many times. This sequence joins TRBV11-2 and TRBJ2-5; D is possibly TRBD2 (5 bases). The CDR3 length is 15 residues. V was clipped by 3 bases and J by 5 bases, with 16 bases between them. The germline gives CDR1 SGHAT, CDR2 FQNNGV. CDR3 protein: CASSFGTRWTETQYF. In DNA form, the CDR3 reads TGTGCCAGCAGCTTCGGTACTAGATGGACGGAGACCCAGTACTTC.

In its sample, this clonotype was seen many times. The gene calls are TRBV28 and TRBJ2-5; D is uncertain. CDR3 length: 13 amino acids. The germline V and J ends were trimmed by 2 bases and 4 bases, with 8 bases remaining between them. Germline loops: CDR1 MDHEN, CDR2 SYDVKM. The CDR3 DNA follows: TGTGCCAGCAGTTTAATTCGACGAGAGACCCAGTACTTC. This codes for CASSLIRRETQYF.

This clonotype was counted many times. The V call is TRBV2, the J call TRBJ2-1; 10 nucleotides line up with TRBD2. The CDR3 is 16 residues long. Germline V gives CDR1 SNHLY, CDR2 FYNNEI. Trimming removed 5 bases from V and 7 bases from J; junction bases left unmatched: 11. The CDR3 coding sequence is TGTGCCAGCAGTCGTCGCGCTAGCGGGGGAGGGAATGAGCAGTTCTTC. Amino acids: CASSRRASGGGNEQFF.

This clonotype has a count of ten or more. This sequence joins TRBV7-2 and TRBJ2-1, with no clear D. The CDR3 consists of 13 residues. V was cut by 8 bases and J by 9 bases, with 17 bases left in between. Per germline, CDR1 SGHTA and CDR2 FQGNSA. This CDR3 is CASSPPNPREQFF. CDR3 DNA: TGTGCCAGCTCACCCCCCAATCCCCGTGAGCAGTTCTTC.

This clonotype was recorded a few times. The chain has TRBV20-1 and TRBJ2-3; TRBD2 matches at 12 bases. The CDR3 spans 14 residues. J was trimmed by 6 bases and V by 1 base; bases with no gene match: 2. Germline CDR1 DFQATT, CDR2 SNEGSKA (reference sequence). The CDR3 sequence: CSARGLAGGDTQYF. CDR3 DNA: TGCAGTGCTAGAGGGCTAGCGGGGGGGGATACGCAGTATTTT.

This clonotype has ten or more counts. The V call is TRBV4-3, the J call TRBJ2-1; TRBD2 matches 7 bases. The V gene end was trimmed by 0 bases and the J gene end by 11 bases; junction bases not matched to a gene: 10. Germline assignment: CDR1 LGHNA and CDR2 YSLEER. The CDR3 spans 15 residues. CDR3 region: CASSQDFLRGIQQFF. The CDR3 DNA is TGCGCCAGCAGCCAAGATTTTCTGCGGGGGATACAGCAGTTCTTC.

This clonotype came up a few times. This chain connects TRBV7-6 to TRBJ1-4; no clear D gene. The germline CDR1 and CDR2 sequences are SGHVS and FNYEAQ. Deletions cut 1 base from V and 6 bases from J, with 12 bases between. The CDR3 runs 15 residues. The CDR3 DNA sequence: TGTGCCAGCAGCTTAGGATGGCAACGTGATGAAAAACTGTTTTTT. It encodes CASSLGWQRDEKLFF.

This clonotype was seen at least ten times. The rearrangement links TRBV5-1 to TRBJ2-1; possible D gene TRBD1, 6 bases. CDR1 SGHRS and CDR2 YFSETQ come from the germline V gene. The CDR3 covers 14 residues. V lost 0 bases and J 10 bases, leaving 14 bases between the germline ends. CDR3 in DNA: TGCGCCAGCAGCTTGGTGGCAGGGGCAGGGGAGCAGTTCTTC. It specifies CASSLVAGAGEQFF.

This clonotype was detected ten times or more. The genes are TRBV12-3 or TRBV12-4 and TRBJ2-5; D not resolved. The CDR3 contains 13 residues. V shed 5 bases and J shed 3 bases, with 10 bases lying between them. The CDR3 region is CASSILVKETQYF. The CDR3 DNA follows: TGTGCCAGCAGTATCCTAGTCAAAGAGACCCAGTACTTC.

The chain recombines TRBV7-2 with TRBJ2-2; a weak D match, TRBD1 (6 bases). Germline-derived CDR1 and CDR2 are SGHTA and FQGNSA. This CDR3 spans 14 amino acids. Trimming stripped 6 bases from V and 5 bases from J, with 13 bases between. CDR3 in amino acids: CASREIGGTGELFF. The CDR3 DNA reads TGTGCCAGCAGAGAGATAGGGGGTACCGGGGAGCTGTTTTTT.

This clonotype has more than one count but fewer than ten. V is TRBV7-2 and J is TRBJ2-3; 13 positions match TRBD2. The CDR3 consists of 17 residues. Trimming removed 4 bases from V and 4 bases from J; junction bases left unmatched: 8. The V gene's germline CDR1 is SGHTA and CDR2 FQGNSA. This CDR3 is CASSSQTSGGLADTQYF. Written as DNA, the CDR3 is TGTGCCAGCAGCTCGCAGACTAGCGGGGGGCTAGCAGATACGCAGTATTTT.

This clonotype occurred many times. The genes are TRBV12-3 or TRBV12-4 and TRBJ2-3, with TRBD2 as a possible D gene (5 bases). The CDR3 loop spans 13 amino acids. Deletions cut 3 bases from V and 5 bases from J, with 9 bases between. The CDR3 spells CASSLGAVDTQYF. The DNA for the CDR3 is TGTGCCAGCAGTTTGGGAGCGGTAGATACGCAGTATTTT.

CDR3 DNA sequence: TGTGCCAGCAGCTTAGACAGGCCCAGCTCCTACAATGAGCAGTTCTTC. It codes for CASSLDRPSSYNEQFF. The chain links TRBV7-6 to TRBJ2-1; D possibly corresponds to TRBD1 (5 bases). The CDR3 has 16 amino acids. The germline V gene encodes CDR1 SGHVS and CDR2 FNYEAQ. Trimming took off 1 base at V and 0 bases at J, with 10 bases between the two ends.

J is TRBJ2-3 and V is TRBV29-1; maybe TRBD1 (5 bases). The CDR3 sequence is 12 residues long. The V gene's germline CDR1 is SQVTM and CDR2 ANQGSEA. V was cut by 5 bases and J by 7 bases, with 13 bases left in between. In DNA, the CDR3 is TGCAGCGTTACCAATAAGGGGAATACGCAGTATTTT. The encoded protein is CSVTNKGNTQYF.

CDR3: CASSLAHRVETQYF. CDR3 sequence (DNA): TGTGCCAGCAGCTTAGCGCACAGGGTGGAGACCCAGTACTTC. This sequence joins TRBV7-2 and TRBJ2-5, with D perhaps matching TRBD1 (6 bases). The CDR3 runs 14 residues. Trimming took 0 bases from V and 5 from J, leaving 10 bases between them. Germline lookup yields CDR1 SGHTA and CDR2 FQGNSA.

The table lists this clonotype with many counts. This chain joins TRBV11-2 and TRBJ2-6; 7 bases are shared with TRBD1. The V and J ends lost 6 bases and 0 bases, in that order; junction bases with no gene match: 11. Per germline, CDR1 SGHAT and CDR2 FQNNGV. The CDR3 covers 18 residues. CDR3: CASRSLTGTPSGANVLTF. The CDR3 coding sequence is TGTGCCAGCAGATCACTGACAGGGACCCCCTCTGGGGCCAACGTCCTGACTTTC.

The rearrangement links TRBV12-5 to TRBJ2-3; D not resolved. CDR3 length equals 14 residues. CDR1 is LGHNT, CDR2 FRNRAP, per germline. V shed 2 bases and J shed 3 bases, with 9 bases lying between them. CDR3 residues: CASGLPLWTDTQYF. The CDR3 nucleotides read TGTGCTAGTGGTTTGCCCCTGTGGACAGATACGCAGTATTTT.

This clonotype was seen at least ten times. This sequence joins TRBV18 and TRBJ2-3; possibly TRBD2 for D (5 bases). V shed 2 bases and J shed 2 bases, with 14 bases lying between them. The CDR3 is 16 residues long. The germline gives CDR1 KGHSH, CDR2 LQKENI. CDR3 loop: CASSPSSGLSTDTQYF. CDR3 sequence (DNA): TGTGCCAGCTCACCAAGCTCCGGACTGTCCACAGATACGCAGTATTTT.

This clonotype was recorded many times. The J gene is TRBJ1-2, the V gene TRBV4-3; D is unresolved. Germline CDR1 and CDR2: LGHNA and YSLEER. CDR3 length: 13 amino acids. V was trimmed by 0 bases and J by 8 bases, leaving 10 bases between them. CDR3 protein: CASSQDRGRGYTF. Written as DNA, the CDR3 is TGCGCCAGCAGCCAAGATCGGGGAAGAGGCTACACCTTC.

This clonotype was observed a few times. The chain is built from TRBV12-3 or TRBV12-4 and TRBJ2-7; D may be TRBD1 (5 bases). V lost 3 bases, J lost 3 bases, and 9 bases lay in between. The CDR3 extends over 13 amino acids. The CDR3 spells CASSFSRDYEQYV. CDR3 in DNA: TGTGCCAGCAGTTTTTCCAGGGACTACGAGCAGTACGTC.

On this clonotype itself: Just one base apart from a much larger clone, this may be a read error. The chain uses TRBV5-1 and TRBJ2-3; 9 bases agree with TRBD1. After removal of 4 bases from V and 5 bases from J, the junction contained 8 bases not matched to a gene. The CDR3 totals 15 residues. The V gene's germline CDR1 is SGHRS and CDR2 YFSETQ. CDR3 sequence reads: CASSLGQGKEDTQYF. CDR3 DNA sequence: TGCGCCAGCAGCCTAGGACAGGGGAAGGAAGATACGCAGTATTTT. Drawing the rest from reference TRBV5-1 and TRBJ2-3, the complete variable domain is KAGVTQTPRYLIKTRGQQVTLSCSPISGHRSVSWYQQTPGQGLQFLFEYFSETQRNKGNFPGRFSGRQFSNSRSEMNVSTLELGDSALYLCASSLGQGKEDTQYFGPGTRLTVL.